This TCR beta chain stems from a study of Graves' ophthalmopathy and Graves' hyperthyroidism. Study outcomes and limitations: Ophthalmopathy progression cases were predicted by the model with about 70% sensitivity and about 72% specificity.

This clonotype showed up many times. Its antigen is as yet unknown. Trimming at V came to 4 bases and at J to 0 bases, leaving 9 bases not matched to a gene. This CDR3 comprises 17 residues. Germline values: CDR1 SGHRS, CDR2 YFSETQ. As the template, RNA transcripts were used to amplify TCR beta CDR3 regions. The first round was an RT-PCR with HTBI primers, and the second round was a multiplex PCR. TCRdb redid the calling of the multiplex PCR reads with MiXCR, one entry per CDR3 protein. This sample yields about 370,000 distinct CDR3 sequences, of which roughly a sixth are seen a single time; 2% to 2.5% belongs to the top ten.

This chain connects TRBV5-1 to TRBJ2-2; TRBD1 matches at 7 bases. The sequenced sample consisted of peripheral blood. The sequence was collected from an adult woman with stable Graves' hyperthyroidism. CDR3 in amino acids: CASSPNGQASNTGELFF. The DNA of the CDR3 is TGCGCCAGCAGCCCGAATGGACAGGCTTCGAACACCGGGGAGCTGTTTTTT.